This entry lists 27 T cell receptor beta chains sequenced from one sample in a study of blood T cell repertoires in COVID-19. Assay used: immunoSEQ multiplex PCR; TCRdb lists only in-frame clones, some missing. The sample yields about 300,000 clones, about nine tenths seen once. The sequenced sample was PBMCs or T cells enriched from blood (not recorded which). These receptors all stem from a woman aged 50 to 60 who had been exposed to COVID-19.

The chain couples TRBV13 to TRBJ2-1, with 8 bases identical to TRBD1. There are 16 residues in the CDR3. Trimming cost V 5 bases and J 4 bases; bases outside gene matches: 10. The germline CDR1 and CDR2 sequences are PRHDT and FYEKMQ (reference sequence). The chain's CDR3 is CASSLAGQGRYNEQFF. The CDR3 region has the DNA TGTGCCAGCAGCCTGGCTGGACAGGGTCGGTACAATGAGCAGTTCTTC.

This chain joins TRBV24-1 and TRBJ1-1; 9 positions match TRBD1. Germline CDR1 reads KGHDR; CDR2 reads SFDVKD. This CDR3 region has 14 residues. V shed 4 bases, J shed 6 bases, and the junction held 5 bases outside the gene matches. The CDR3 here is CATSDHRGLAEAFF. The CDR3 DNA reads TGTGCCACCAGTGACCACAGGGGGCTCGCTGAAGCTTTCTTT.

The J gene is TRBJ2-3, the V gene TRBV5-5; 7 positions agree with TRBD1. Per germline, CDR1 SGHKS and CDR2 YYEKEE (reference sequence). V shed 3 bases and J 4 bases; nucleotides not matched to a gene: 5. CDR3 length: 14 amino acids. As DNA, the CDR3 is TGTGCCAGCAGCTCCCACAGGGGAGCAGATACGCAGTATTTT. Translated, it gives CASSSHRGADTQYF.

This chain joins TRBV2 and TRBJ1-5; 10 bases agree with TRBD1. Germline lookup yields CDR1 SNHLY and CDR2 FYNNEI. CDR3 length: 15 residues. Trimming cost V 7 bases and J 2 bases; bases outside gene matches: 5. The CDR3 sequence is CASNKGTGGNQPQHF. CDR3 coding DNA: TGTGCCAGCAACAAGGGGACAGGGGGCAATCAGCCCCAGCATTTT.

The gene calls are TRBV9 and TRBJ2-3; TRBD2 aligns across 11 bases. Germline trimming cut 4 bases from V and 2 bases from J; bases unmatched to any gene: 18. CDR1 is SGDLS and CDR2 is YYNGEE in the germline V gene. CDR3 length: 20 residues. CDR3 sequence (DNA): TGTGCCAGCAGCTCCAACCGTCCAAATCTAGCGGGGGGAAACACAGATACGCAGTATTTT. The encoded protein is CASSSNRPNLAGGNTDTQYF.

Note on this clone: The junction departs from the called germline gene at one end, perhaps through a read error. This chain connects TRBV19 to TRBJ1-5, with 8 bases matching TRBD1. Germline V lookup: CDR1 LNHDA, CDR2 SQIVND (reference sequence). The CDR3 length is 20 residues. CDR3 nucleotides: TGTGCCAGTAGTGTAGAGGGGGGACAGGCATCCTCGTATAGCAATCAGCCCCAGCATTTT. It codes for CASSVEGGQASSYSNQPQHF.

The chain recombines TRBV5-1 with TRBJ1-1; no definite D call. The CDR3 is made up of 14 amino acids. Germline values: CDR1 SGHRS, CDR2 YFSETQ. V was clipped by 4 bases and J by 6 bases, with 16 bases between them. The CDR3 DNA reads as TGCGCCAGCAGCCCTCTCGCGCCAACTTCTGAAGCTTTCTTT. The encoded protein is CASSPLAPTSEAFF. Based on the CDR3 plus reference TRBV5-1 and TRBJ1-1, the full variable domain is KAGVTQTPRYLIKTRGQQVTLSCSPISGHRSVSWYQQTPGQGLQFLFEYFSETQRNKGNFPGRFSGRQFSNSRSEMNVSTLELGDSALYLCASSPLAPTSEAFFGQGTRLTVV.

The V gene is TRBV28, the J gene TRBJ2-3; 7 bases agree with TRBD1. Germline V gives CDR1 MDHEN, CDR2 SYDVKM. V was clipped by 5 bases and J by 4 bases; unmatched bases: 6. This CDR3 spans 14 amino acids. In nucleotides, the CDR3 is TGTGCCAGCAGTCCAGGGGGAGTCCCAGATACGCAGTATTTT. Translating gives CASSPGGVPDTQYF.

This chain uses TRBV15 with TRBJ2-5, with 7 bases matching TRBD2. There are 17 residues in the CDR3. The trim removed 0 bases at V and 5 bases at J, leaving 12 bases unmatched. Germline lookup yields CDR1 LNHNV and CDR2 YYDKDF (reference sequence). In DNA form, the CDR3 reads TGTGCCACCAGCAGAGATCGTTCCGTAGCGGGCCGTGAGACCCAGTACTTC. This codes for CATSRDRSVAGRETQYF. The full variable domain, its missing parts supplied by reference TRBV15 and TRBJ2-5, is DAMVIQNPRYQVTQFGKPVTLSCSQTLNHNVMYWYQQKSSQAPKLLFHYYDKDFNNEADTPDNFQSRRPNTSFCFLDIRSPGLGDTAMYLCATSRDRSVAGRETQYFGPGTRLLVL.

The chain links TRBV18 to TRBJ2-3, with 10 bases identical to TRBD2. The CDR3 totals 16 residues. The germline V gene encodes CDR1 KGHSH and CDR2 LQKENI. After removal of 2 bases from V and 3 bases from J, the junction contained 5 bases not matched to a gene. The CDR3 reads CASSPVWTSGTDTQYF. DNA for the CDR3: TGTGCCAGCTCACCAGTTTGGACTAGCGGTACAGATACGCAGTATTTT.

The chain couples TRBV5-4 to TRBJ2-7, with a weak D call TRBD2 (5 bases). CDR1 and CDR2 from the germline V gene are SGHNT and YYREEE (reference sequence). The CDR3 is made up of 13 amino acids. V was cut by 6 bases and J by 2 bases, with 12 bases left in between. The CDR3 sequence: CASTVPGTYEQYF. DNA of the CDR3: TGTGCCAGCACGGTCCCGGGGACCTACGAGCAGTACTTC.

The chain is built from TRBV3-1 (or the pseudogene TRBV3-2) and TRBJ2-7; D gene uncertain. Germline V gene lookup returns CDR1 LGHDT and CDR2 YNNKEL (reference sequence). V lost 4 bases and J lost 3, with 16 bases in between. This CDR3 spans 15 amino acids. In DNA, the CDR3 is TGTGCCAGCAGCCCCCAGAGGAGTTCCTACTACGAGCAGTACTTC. Its protein product is CASSPQRSSYYEQYF.

This chain connects TRBV29-1 to TRBJ1-1; no firm D call. CDR1 SQVTM and CDR2 ANQGSEA come from the germline V gene. Trimming took 2 bases from V and 0 from J, leaving 10 bases between them. This CDR3 comprises 14 residues. In DNA form, the CDR3 reads TGCAGCGTTGAAATGAGGTTAATGAACACTGAAGCTTTCTTT. Amino acid sequence: CSVEMRLMNTEAFF.

The V and J genes are TRBV10-2 and TRBJ2-5; no clear D gene. Germline V gene data show CDR1 as WSHSY and CDR2 as SAAADI. There are 15 residues in the CDR3. V was trimmed by 0 bases and J by 1 base, leaving 9 bases between them. CDR3 residues: CASSESRNFQETQYF. CDR3 nucleotides: TGCGCCAGCAGTGAGTCGAGGAACTTCCAAGAGACCCAGTACTTC.

The J gene is TRBJ2-6, the V gene TRBV7-2; D not certain. This CDR3 has 17 residues. V dropped 2 bases and J dropped 0 bases, with 11 bases sitting between them. The germline gives CDR1 SGHTA, CDR2 FQGNSA. The CDR3 DNA reads TGTGCCAGCAGCTTACATTTAGCCGACTCTGGGGCCAACGTCCTGACTTTC. Its protein product is CASSLHLADSGANVLTF.

The genes are TRBV19 and TRBJ1-1; 8 bases agree with TRBD1. The CDR3 sequence is 16 residues long. Looked up from germline, CDR1 is LNHDA and CDR2 is SQIVND (reference sequence). The J segment lost 1 base and the V segment lost 10 bases, leaving 14 bases of the junction unmatched. In DNA, the CDR3 is TGTGCCACCAAGGGACAGGAAATAAATGGGAACACTGAAGCTTTCTTT. Translated: CATKGQEINGNTEAFF.

This chain joins TRBV13 and TRBJ2-1, with 13 positions matching TRBD2. The germline CDR1 and CDR2 sequences are PRHDT and FYEKMQ (reference sequence). The CDR3 spans 16 residues. J gave up 5 bases and V 5 bases, and 6 bases lay outside the gene matches. CDR3 sequence (DNA): TGTGCCAGCAGCCCCCTCGGACTAGCGGGGGACAATGAGCAGTTCTTC. It translates to CASSPLGLAGDNEQFF.

The chain couples TRBV11-3 to TRBJ2-5; D might be TRBD2 (6 bases). V shed 5 bases and J shed 2 bases, with 12 bases lying between them. CDR1 and CDR2 from the germline V gene are SGHNT and YENEEA. The CDR3 length is 14 residues. The CDR3 sequence: CASSRRDSQETQYF. DNA of the CDR3: TGTGCCAGCAGCCGGAGGGACTCACAAGAGACCCAGTACTTC. Combining the CDR3 with reference TRBV11-3 and TRBJ2-5 gives the whole variable domain EAGVVQSPRYKIIEKKQPVAFWCNPISGHNTLYWYLQNLGQGPELLIRYENEEAVDDSQLPKDRFSAERLKGVDSTLKIQPAELGDSAVYLCASSRRDSQETQYFGPGTRLLVL.

This chain links TRBV19 with TRBJ2-5; perhaps TRBD1 as D (6 bases). This CDR3 has 13 residues. The V and J ends lost 3 bases and 3 bases respectively, with 8 bases between them. Germline loops: CDR1 LNHDA, CDR2 SQIVND (reference sequence). The CDR3 DNA follows: TGTGCCAGTAGTATCCGGGACAAAGAGACCCAGTACTTC. Protein: CASSIRDKETQYF.

The chain couples TRBV19 to TRBJ1-6; no reliable D call. Germline CDR1 and CDR2: LNHDA and SQIVND (reference sequence). CDR3 length: 15 residues. The ends were cut back, 5 bases at V and 0 bases at J, with 8 bases in the middle. The DNA for the CDR3 is TGTGCCAGTAGTTTCGAGAGCTCCTATAATTCACCCCTCCACTTT. This codes for CASSFESSYNSPLHF.

The rearrangement links TRBV5-1 to TRBJ2-7, with a possible D match to TRBD1 (7 bases). Germline CDR1 and CDR2: SGHRS and YFSETQ. The CDR3 is 15 amino acids. V lost 0 bases, J lost 2 bases, and 12 bases lay in between. The CDR3 bases are TGCGCCAGCAGCTTGGGTGGGGGGACAGCCTACGAGCAGTACTTC. Residues: CASSLGGGTAYEQYF.

The chain links TRBV5-4 to TRBJ1-6; D not resolved. Germline CDR1 is SGHNT and CDR2 is YYREEE (reference sequence). The CDR3 extends over 14 amino acids. V shed 0 bases and J shed 6 bases, with 7 bases lying between them. DNA for the CDR3: TGTGCCAGCAGCTTGGCCGTCGTTAATTCACCCCTCCACTTT. Translating gives CASSLAVVNSPLHF.

Only one count was recorded for this clone. The J gene is TRBJ2-2, the V gene TRBV11-2; TRBD1 is a possible D gene (5 bases). CDR1 and CDR2 (germline): SGHAT, FQNNGV. There are 17 residues in the CDR3. Trimming removed 2 bases at V and 0 bases at J, with 13 bases between. CDR3 DNA: TGTGCCAGCAGCTTATCATCGACAGTACCGAACACCGGGGAGCTGTTTTTT. Its protein is CASSLSSTVPNTGELFF.

This clone was seen only once. The rearrangement links TRBV5-6 to TRBJ2-1; TRBD1 matches 8 bases. Looked up from germline, CDR1 is SGHDT and CDR2 is YYEEEE. J gave up 5 bases and V 0 bases, and 4 bases lay outside the gene matches. This CDR3 contains 15 residues. The CDR3 is CASSLAQGANNEQFF. The CDR3 DNA follows: TGTGCCAGCAGCTTGGCTCAGGGGGCAAACAATGAGCAGTTCTTC.

The rearrangement links TRBV19 to TRBJ2-6; 8 positions match TRBD1. The CDR3 consists of 18 residues. With V trimmed by 6 bases and J by 0 bases, 10 bases remained unmatched. Germline assignment: CDR1 LNHDA and CDR2 SQIVND (reference sequence). The chain's CDR3 is CASSLGQATVSGANVLTF. The CDR3, as DNA: TGTGCCAGTAGCCTGGGACAGGCCACCGTCTCTGGGGCCAACGTCCTGACTTTC.

This chain joins TRBV9 and TRBJ2-5; 8 bases are a match to TRBD2. The length of the CDR3 is 14 residues. The germline V gene encodes CDR1 SGDLS and CDR2 YYNGEE. V dropped 2 bases and J dropped 5; count of bases not matched to a gene: 5. This CDR3 is CASSVRTSPETQYF. For the CDR3, the DNA is TGTGCCAGCAGCGTCAGGACTAGCCCGGAGACCCAGTACTTC.

This clone was picked up one time. This chain joins TRBV23-1 and TRBJ1-1; D remains ambiguous. TRBV23-1 is flagged as an ORF with uncertain function. V was cut by 2 bases and J by 5 bases, with 18 bases left in between. This CDR3 is 16 amino acids long. CDR3 DNA: TGCGCCAGCAGTCAAACTCTTAGTTTCGGTTATACTGAAGCTTTCTTT. Translation: CASSQTLSFGYTEAFF.